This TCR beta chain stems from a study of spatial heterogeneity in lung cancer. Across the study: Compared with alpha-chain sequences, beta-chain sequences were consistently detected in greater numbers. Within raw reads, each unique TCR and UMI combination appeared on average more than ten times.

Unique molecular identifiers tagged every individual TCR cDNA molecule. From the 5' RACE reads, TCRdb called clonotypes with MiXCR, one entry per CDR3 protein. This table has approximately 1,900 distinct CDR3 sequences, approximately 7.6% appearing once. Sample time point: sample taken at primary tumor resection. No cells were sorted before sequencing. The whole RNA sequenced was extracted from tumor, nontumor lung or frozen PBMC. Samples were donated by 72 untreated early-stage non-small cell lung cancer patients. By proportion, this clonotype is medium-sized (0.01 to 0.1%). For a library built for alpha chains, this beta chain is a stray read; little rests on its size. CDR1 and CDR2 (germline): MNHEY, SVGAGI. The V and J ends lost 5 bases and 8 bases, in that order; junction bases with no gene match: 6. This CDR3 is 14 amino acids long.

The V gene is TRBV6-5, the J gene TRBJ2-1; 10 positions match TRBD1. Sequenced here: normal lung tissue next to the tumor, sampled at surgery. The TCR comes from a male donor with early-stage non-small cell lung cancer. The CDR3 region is CASSHRTGGDEQFF. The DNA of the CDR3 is TGTGCCAGCAGTCACCGGACAGGGGGAGATGAGCAGTTCTTC.